This T cell receptor beta chain derives from a study of post-analysis software for immune sequencing data. About the study: Patients with relapsing-remitting, secondary progressive and progressive-relapsing multiple sclerosis courses were all represented.

About this clonotype: The junction shows a germline mismatch at one end, possibly a read error.

TCR beta cDNA libraries included unique molecular identifiers. cDNA molecules numbering roughly 0.5 million came from roughly 1 to 10 million T cells. TCRdb itself ran the PCR reads through MiXCR, one entry per CDR3 protein. The sample gives over 150,000 distinct CDR3 sequences, about 32% of which show up once; about 1.6% is in the top ten. Specimen: blood. The receptor was isolated from a girl under 18 with multiple sclerosis.

Here the CDR3 reads CTSRVTSGTDTQYF. As DNA, the CDR3 is TGTACCAGCAGGGTGACTAGCGGCACAGATACGCAGTATTTT. The chain links TRBV12-3 or TRBV12-4 to TRBJ2-3, with 8 positions matching TRBD2. The CDR3 loop spans 14 amino acids.